These 25 T cell receptor beta chains share one sample of origin, sequenced in a study of control samples from healthy donors and cancer patients. The method was immunoSEQ multiplex PCR; TCRdb's version includes in-frame clones alone and lacks a portion of them. The sample shows fewer than 85,000 clones, approximately 91% of them seen only once. Input material: blood. The receptors stem from a man over 45 in good health.

This chain's CDR3 is CASSPAPGTGSSYEQYF. Here the CDR3 DNA reads TGCGCCAGCAGCCCAGCACCTGGGACAGGGAGCTCCTACGAGCAGTACTTC. The chain links TRBV5-1 to TRBJ2-7; 9 bases match TRBD1. The CDR3 spans 17 residues. Losses at the gene ends were 4 bases for V and 0 bases for J; bases not matched to a gene: 11. From germline, CDR1 is SGHRS and CDR2 YFSETQ.

The chain employs TRBV2 and TRBJ1-1, with D possibly being TRBD1 (5 bases). Trimming left V 4 bases short and J 7 bases short, with 13 bases between. Germline V gives CDR1 SNHLY, CDR2 FYNNEI. CDR3 size: 13 residues. CDR3 protein: CASSARERGEAFF. The CDR3 nucleotides read TGTGCCAGCAGTGCCAGGGAACGGGGTGAAGCTTTCTTT.

The chain employs TRBV7-6 and TRBJ2-3; TRBD1 matches 8 bases. The CDR3 contains 15 residues. With 5 bases clipped from V and 4 bases from J, the junction kept 8 bases outside the gene matches. CDR1 is SGHVS, CDR2 FNYEAQ, per germline. CDR3 loop: CASSARDRFPDTQYF. The CDR3 nucleotides read TGTGCCAGCAGCGCCCGGGACAGGTTCCCAGATACGCAGTATTTT.

The V gene is TRBV3-1 (or the pseudogene TRBV3-2), the J gene TRBJ2-1; TRBD1 aligns across 9 bases. Losses at the gene ends were 3 bases for V and 6 bases for J; bases not matched to a gene: 9. This CDR3 region has 16 residues. Germline CDR1 reads LGHDT; CDR2 reads YNNKEL (reference sequence). The CDR3 is CASSHRQGGASNEQFF. CDR3 nucleotide sequence: TGTGCCAGCAGCCATAGACAGGGGGGGGCCTCCAATGAGCAGTTCTTC.

This clone was observed once. The chain links TRBV27 to TRBJ1-2; 7 nucleotides line up with TRBD1. V lost 5 bases to trimming and J lost 5 bases; unmatched junction nucleotides: 17. The CDR3 is made up of 17 amino acids. The V gene's germline CDR1 is MNHEY and CDR2 SMNVEV (reference sequence). The CDR3 here is CASSPTSGQPIWYGYTF. The CDR3 nucleotides read TGTGCCAGCAGTCCCACCTCGGGACAGCCGATATGGTATGGCTACACCTTC.

The rearrangement uses TRBV6-5 and TRBJ1-1; TRBD1 is a possible D gene (6 bases). Germline V gene lookup returns CDR1 MNHEY and CDR2 SVGAGI. This CDR3 has 13 amino acids. Trimming stripped 8 bases from V and 4 bases from J, with 14 bases between. The CDR3 sequence: CASLLGGGTEAFF. The CDR3 DNA is TGTGCCAGCCTCCTGGGGGGCGGCACTGAAGCTTTCTTT.

The chain carries TRBV7-2 and TRBJ1-2, with TRBD1 as a possible D gene (5 bases). The length of the CDR3 is 13 residues. Germline V CDR1 and CDR2: SGHTA, FQGNSA. The V end lost 2 bases, the J end lost 6 bases, and 10 bases lay between the germline ends. The DNA of the CDR3 is TGTGCCAGCAGCTTAAGCAGGGAAGATGGCTACACCTTC. It encodes CASSLSREDGYTF.

This chain joins TRBV6-1 and TRBJ2-1, with 10 bases matching TRBD2. The ends lost 3 bases at V and 9 bases at J; junction bases unmatched: 14. This CDR3 contains 17 residues. The germline CDR1 and CDR2 sequences are MNHNS and SASEGT. DNA of the CDR3: TGTGCCAGCAGTGACGGCCTGGGGCTAGCGGGGGCTGGTGAGCAGTTCTTC. Amino acid sequence: CASSDGLGLAGAGEQFF.

J is TRBJ1-3 and V is TRBV5-6; the D gene is possibly TRBD1 (5 bases). CDR1 SGHDT and CDR2 YYEEEE come from the germline V gene. Trimming took off 6 bases at V and 3 bases at J, with 10 bases between the two ends. This CDR3 contains 13 residues. The CDR3 here is CASTGTDGNTIYF. CDR3 nucleotides: TGTGCCAGCACCGGGACCGATGGAAACACCATATATTTT.

To note about this clone: Other DNA sequences within the sample encode an identical CDR3. The V gene is TRBV6-1, the J gene TRBJ2-7; the match to TRBD1 covers 7 bases. CDR1 MNHNS and CDR2 SASEGT come from the germline V gene. CDR3 length equals 14 residues. Trimming cost V 3 bases and J 4 bases; bases outside gene matches: 6. In nucleotides, the CDR3 is TGTGCCAGCAGTGAGACCGACAGGGTATACGAGCAGTACTTC. It translates to CASSETDRVYEQYF.

This sequence joins TRBV2 and TRBJ2-3; 9 bases fit TRBD1. Unmatched junction bases numbered 12, after V lost 4 bases and J lost 4 bases. Per germline, CDR1 SNHLY and CDR2 FYNNEI. The CDR3 extends over 17 amino acids. CDR3 bases: TGTGCCAGCAGTGGATTTTCACAGGGGGCGCCCCCAGATACGCAGTATTTT. Residues: CASSGFSQGAPPDTQYF.

The chain employs TRBV6-5 and TRBJ1-2; 7 bases line up with TRBD1. J gave up 6 bases and V 7 bases, and 5 bases lay outside the gene matches. CDR1 and CDR2 (germline): MNHEY, SVGAGI. This CDR3 has 12 amino acids. In DNA, the CDR3 is TGTGCCAGCACCACAGGGGATCATGGCTACACCTTC. This translates into CASTTGDHGYTF.

V and J are TRBV29-1 and TRBJ1-2; D gene ambiguous. The germline gives CDR1 SQVTM, CDR2 ANQGSEA. V shed 3 bases and J shed 7 bases, with 15 bases lying between them. This CDR3 has 13 amino acids. The CDR3 protein is CSVEFFPAGGYTF. In DNA form, the CDR3 reads TGCAGCGTTGAGTTTTTTCCCGCAGGTGGCTACACCTTC.

This chain links TRBV7-8 with TRBJ2-6; no clear D gene. CDR1 SGHVS and CDR2 FQNEAQ come from the germline V gene. Trimming shortened V by 2 bases and J by 0 bases, and 8 bases separated the two germline ends. This CDR3 has 16 amino acids. CDR3 nucleotide sequence: TGTGCCAGCAGCTTATTGGGAATCTCTGGGGCCAACGTCCTGACTTTC. It is translated as CASSLLGISGANVLTF.

The V call is TRBV4-1, the J call TRBJ2-1, with 9 bases identical to TRBD2. Per the germline V gene, CDR1 is MGHRA and CDR2 is YSYEKL. The CDR3 runs 16 residues. Trimming removed 6 bases from V and 6 bases from J; junction bases left unmatched: 12. Here the CDR3 DNA reads TGCGCCAGCAGGAACCCACTAGCGGGTCCTTCCAATGAGCAGTTCTTC. This translates into CASRNPLAGPSNEQFF.

Only a few counts were recorded for this clone. Other DNA sequences in the sample encode the same CDR3. V is TRBV19 and J is TRBJ1-5, with TRBD1 matching over 10 bases. Per the germline V gene, CDR1 is LNHDA and CDR2 is SQIVND (reference sequence). V lost 4 bases to trimming and J lost 1 base; unmatched junction nucleotides: 1. The CDR3 has 15 residues. The CDR3 loop reads CASSRTGGSNQPQHF. The CDR3 DNA reads TGTGCCAGTAGTAGGACAGGGGGGAGCAATCAGCCCCAGCATTTT.

The chain recombines TRBV9 with TRBJ1-3, with a tentative D call TRBD1 (5 bases). The germline gives CDR1 SGDLS, CDR2 YYNGEE. The CDR3 spans 14 residues. Between the trimmed V and J ends, which lost 2 bases and 0 bases, there was a span of 6 bases. CDR3 protein: CASSVGASGNTIYF. CDR3 sequence (DNA): TGTGCCAGCAGCGTTGGGGCCTCTGGAAACACCATATATTTT.

This rearrangement joins TRBV9 to TRBJ1-2, with unresolved D. There are 14 residues in the CDR3. CDR1 is SGDLS, CDR2 YYNGEE, per germline. V was trimmed by 0 bases and J by 3 bases, leaving 9 bases between them. This CDR3 reads CASSVEEGHYGYTF. The DNA of the CDR3 is TGTGCCAGCAGCGTAGAGGAGGGCCACTATGGCTACACCTTC.

As to this clone: A read error may produce the germline difference seen at one junction end. The V and J genes are TRBV7-7 and TRBJ2-3; 8 bases match TRBD2. Germline loops: CDR1 SSHAT, CDR2 FNYEAQ (reference sequence). The CDR3 runs 14 residues. The CDR3 DNA sequence: TGTGCTAGCAGCCCGGGGGGGGTCACAGATACGCAGTATTTT. Translated, it gives CASSPGGVTDTQYF.

The chain has TRBV3-1 (or the pseudogene TRBV3-2) and TRBJ2-2; D possibly corresponds to TRBD1 (5 bases). This CDR3 has 14 amino acids. V dropped 5 bases and J dropped 1 base, with 8 bases sitting between them. Germline V gives CDR1 LGHDT, CDR2 YNNKEL (reference sequence). The CDR3 is CASSFGQNTGELFF. In DNA form, the CDR3 reads TGTGCCAGCAGCTTCGGACAGAACACCGGGGAGCTGTTTTTT.

J is TRBJ2-7 and V is TRBV12-3 or TRBV12-4; TRBD2 is a possible D gene (5 bases). Between the trimmed V and J ends, which lost 6 bases and 6 bases, there was a span of 12 bases. The CDR3 is made up of 12 amino acids. The CDR3 coding sequence is TGTGCCAGCAGCCTAATAGCGTCCGAGCAGTACTTC. Translating it yields CASSLIASEQYF.

This chain connects TRBV29-1 to TRBJ2-5; tentatively, D is TRBD1 or TRBD2 (6 bases each). V was pared by 7 bases and J by 4 bases, with 16 bases between. The CDR3 contains 13 residues. CDR1 SQVTM and CDR2 ANQGSEA come from the germline V gene. The CDR3 here is CSATRRGRETQYF. The CDR3 bases are TGCAGCGCCACCCGCCGGGGGCGAGAGACCCAGTACTTC.

V usage is TRBV14 and J usage is TRBJ1-6; perhaps TRBD1 as D (5 bases). The CDR3 totals 15 residues. Trimming removed 4 bases at V and 7 bases at J, with 14 bases between. Germline V lookup: CDR1 SGHDN, CDR2 FVKESK. This CDR3 is CASSPQNRPNSPLHF. CDR3 coding DNA: TGTGCCAGCAGCCCCCAGAACAGGCCCAATTCACCCCTCCACTTT.

This chain joins TRBV5-1 and TRBJ1-2; 9 positions agree with TRBD1. The V segment lost 0 bases and the J segment 2 bases; nucleotides outside the gene matches: 8. CDR1 and CDR2 (germline): SGHRS, YFSETQ. The CDR3 consists of 17 residues. CDR3 DNA sequence: TGCGCCAGCAGCTTGGGGAGGACAGGGGTGATAAACTATGGCTACACCTTC. This codes for CASSLGRTGVINYGYTF.

The chain links TRBV3-1 (or the pseudogene TRBV3-2) to TRBJ1-6; no clear D. This CDR3 has 15 amino acids. V lost 0 bases and J 2 bases, leaving 5 bases between the germline ends. Germline V gives CDR1 LGHDT, CDR2 YNNKEL (reference sequence). CDR3 region: CASSQDSTYNSPLHF. The CDR3 bases are TGTGCCAGCAGCCAAGACAGCACCTATAATTCACCCCTCCACTTT.